Listed below are T cell receptor beta chains from one sample, sequenced in a study of cytomegalovirus exposure and HLA in healthy donors. Profiled with immunoSEQ multiplex PCR; TCRdb holds only in-frame clones, not every one. The top ten clones hold 1.5% to 2% of a sample with 70,000 to 80,000 clones, almost 85% of them seen once. The sequenced sample was PBMCs. These receptor sequences come from a man between 18 and 35 years old in good health and CMV-seronegative. The CDR3 runs from the conserved cysteine through the conserved F or W. The D gene is left open where the match is weak. Some rows have no size entry. The others give once, few or many, or a class for an expanded clone.

j_gene: TRBJ1-1; d_gene: TRBD1; v_gene: TRBV29-1; abundance: .; CDR3nt: TGCAGCGTTGGAACAGGGGGAAACACTGAAGCTTTCTTT; CDR3aa: CSVGTGGNTEAFF
j_gene: TRBJ2-7; d_gene: TRBD1; v_gene: TRBV28; abundance: .; CDR3nt: TGTGCCAGCAGTCTACCCGGGACAGCCTACGAGCAGTACTTC; CDR3aa: CASSLPGTAYEQYF
j_gene: TRBJ2-7; d_gene: .; v_gene: TRBV10-3; abundance: once; CDR3nt: TGTGCCATCAGTGTGAACAGGGAACCCTACGAGCAGTACTTC; CDR3aa: CAISVNREPYEQYF
j_gene: TRBJ2-7; d_gene: TRBD1; v_gene: TRBV4-1; abundance: .; CDR3nt: TGCGCCAGCAGCCAAGAATCCGGGACAGGGGTTTACGAGCAGTACTTC; CDR3aa: CASSQESGTGVYEQYF
j_gene: TRBJ2-3; d_gene: .; v_gene: TRBV2; abundance: .; CDR3nt: TGTGCCAGCAGTCGGGACAGCGGGAGCCCCACAGATACGCAGTATTTT; CDR3aa: CASSRDSGSPTDTQYF
j_gene: TRBJ2-3; d_gene: TRBD2; v_gene: TRBV29-1; abundance: once; CDR3nt: TGCAGCGTTGATAGCCTAGCGGGAGTACCAAACACCACAGATACGCAGTATTTT; CDR3aa: CSVDSLAGVPNTTDTQYF
j_gene: TRBJ2-7; d_gene: TRBD1; v_gene: TRBV7-9; abundance: .; CDR3nt: TGTGCCAGCAGCCACACAGGGGACGAGCAGTACTTC; CDR3aa: CASSHTGDEQYF
j_gene: TRBJ1-2; d_gene: .; v_gene: TRBV12-5; abundance: .; CDR3nt: TGTGCTAGTGGTGGAGGGGACGGCTACACCTTC; CDR3aa: CASGGGDGYTF
j_gene: TRBJ2-7; d_gene: .; v_gene: TRBV14; abundance: .; CDR3nt: TGTGCCAGCAGCCAAGATCGTGGCCAGGGGCTAGTCTACGAGCAGTACTTC; CDR3aa: CASSQDRGQGLVYEQYF
j_gene: TRBJ1-4; d_gene: TRBD1; v_gene: TRBV5-1; abundance: few; CDR3nt: TGCGCCAGCAGCTACCGACAGGGGTTAAATGAAAAACTGTTTTTT; CDR3aa: CASSYRQGLNEKLFF
j_gene: TRBJ2-7; d_gene: TRBD1; v_gene: TRBV7-2; abundance: .; CDR3nt: TGTGCCAGCAGCTGGACAGGGGTTATAGAGCAGTACTTC; CDR3aa: CASSWTGVIEQYF
j_gene: TRBJ2-5; d_gene: .; v_gene: TRBV29-1; abundance: .; CDR3nt: TGCAGCGTTGTCCTAATACGGCGGAGCCAAGAGACCCAGTACTTC; CDR3aa: CSVVLIRRSQETQYF
j_gene: TRBJ1-5; d_gene: .; v_gene: TRBV19; abundance: once; CDR3nt: TGTGCCAGTAGTGAGATCAGGGATCAGCCCCAGCATTTT; CDR3aa: CASSEIRDQPQHF
j_gene: TRBJ2-3; d_gene: TRBD2; v_gene: TRBV15; abundance: .; CDR3nt: TGTGCCACCAGGGCGGGGGGGCCAGATACGCAGTATTTT; CDR3aa: CATRAGGPDTQYF
j_gene: TRBJ1-2; d_gene: TRBD1; v_gene: TRBV7-8; abundance: .; CDR3nt: TGTGCCAGCAGTTTAAGCCCGGGACAGAACTATGGCTACACCTTC; CDR3aa: CASSLSPGQNYGYTF
j_gene: TRBJ2-7; d_gene: TRBD1; v_gene: TRBV28; abundance: once; CDR3nt: TGTGCCAGCAGTCCCACGGGACAGGGGGCTTTGGACGAGCAGTACTTC; CDR3aa: CASSPTGQGALDEQYF
j_gene: TRBJ2-7; d_gene: .; v_gene: TRBV6-1; abundance: .; CDR3nt: TGTGCCAGCAGTGAATGGTCAGTCTACGAGCAGTACTTC; CDR3aa: CASSEWSVYEQYF
j_gene: TRBJ2-7; d_gene: .; v_gene: TRBV11-2; abundance: .; CDR3nt: TGTGCCAGCAGCCCGCGGACAGCCCTAGGGGAGCAGTACTTC; CDR3aa: CASSPRTALGEQYF
j_gene: TRBJ1-2; d_gene: .; v_gene: TRBV11-3; abundance: .; CDR3nt: TGTGCCAGTCCACGATCCCAAAGACTTAACTATGGCTACACCTTC; CDR3aa: CASPRSQRLNYGYTF
j_gene: TRBJ1-1; d_gene: .; v_gene: TRBV13; abundance: .; CDR3nt: TGTGCCAGCAGCCCACTCACAGGGAACACTGAAGCTTTCTTT; CDR3aa: CASSPLTGNTEAFF
j_gene: TRBJ2-1; d_gene: .; v_gene: TRBV5-1; abundance: .; CDR3nt: TGCGCCAGCAGCTCTTCATCGTTAGCAAACTCCTACAATGAGCAGTTCTTC; CDR3aa: CASSSSSLANSYNEQFF
j_gene: TRBJ2-1; d_gene: .; v_gene: TRBV7-2; abundance: few; CDR3nt: TGTGCCAGCAGCTTAAGGGGGAGAAATGAGCAGTTCTTC; CDR3aa: CASSLRGRNEQFF
j_gene: TRBJ1-1; d_gene: .; v_gene: TRBV27; abundance: once; CDR3nt: TGTGCCAGCGCCTCCTCGAGGAGTACTGAAGCTTTCTTT; CDR3aa: CASASSRSTEAFF
j_gene: TRBJ2-7; d_gene: .; v_gene: TRBV4-1; abundance: once; CDR3nt: TGCGCCAGCAGCCAAGACCTCGGGGACGAGCAGTACTTC; CDR3aa: CASSQDLGDEQYF
j_gene: TRBJ1-2; d_gene: TRBD1; v_gene: TRBV7-2; abundance: .; CDR3nt: TGTGCCAGCAGCCAAGGGACAGATCGCCTTGGCTACACCTTC; CDR3aa: CASSQGTDRLGYTF
j_gene: TRBJ1-1; d_gene: .; v_gene: TRBV27; abundance: few; CDR3nt: TGTGCCAGCAGCACGGACAGTGACACTGAAGCTTTCTTT; CDR3aa: CASSTDSDTEAFF
j_gene: TRBJ2-3; d_gene: TRBD2; v_gene: TRBV5-1; abundance: .; CDR3nt: TGCGCCAGCAGCTTCGGTAGCGGGAACTTAGATACGCAGTATTTT; CDR3aa: CASSFGSGNLDTQYF
j_gene: TRBJ2-1; d_gene: .; v_gene: TRBV10-2; abundance: .; CDR3nt: TGCGCCAGCAGTGAGATACTCGGTTCCTACAATGAGCAGTTCTTC; CDR3aa: CASSEILGSYNEQFF
j_gene: TRBJ2-1; d_gene: TRBD2; v_gene: TRBV30; abundance: .; CDR3nt: TGTGCCTGGAGTGAACCCGGGAGGGATTCCTACAATGAGCAGTTCTTC; CDR3aa: CAWSEPGRDSYNEQFF
j_gene: TRBJ1-5; d_gene: TRBD1; v_gene: TRBV28; abundance: .; CDR3nt: TGTGCCACTTCCGGGACAGGGTGGTCTAAGATGCAGCCCCAGCATTTT; CDR3aa: CATSGTGWSKMQPQHF
j_gene: TRBJ1-6; d_gene: TRBD1; v_gene: TRBV5-1; abundance: .; CDR3nt: TGCGCCAGCAGCCCGACAGGGGGGCGTTCACCCCTCCACTTT; CDR3aa: CASSPTGGRSPLHF
j_gene: TRBJ1-2; d_gene: TRBD1; v_gene: TRBV5-1; abundance: .; CDR3nt: TGCGCCAGCAGCTTAGGACAGGCTACCAACTATGGCTACACCTTC; CDR3aa: CASSLGQATNYGYTF
j_gene: TRBJ1-5; d_gene: .; v_gene: TRBV6-1; abundance: few; CDR3nt: TGTGCCAGCAGTGCCGGGGAGGGCACCGCGCAGCCCCAGCATTTT; CDR3aa: CASSAGEGTAQPQHF
j_gene: TRBJ1-1; d_gene: TRBD1; v_gene: TRBV4-2; abundance: few; CDR3nt: TGTGCCAGCAGCCCGACAGGGTACACTGAAGCTTTCTTT; CDR3aa: CASSPTGYTEAFF
j_gene: TRBJ1-1; d_gene: TRBD1; v_gene: TRBV7-2; abundance: .; CDR3nt: TGTGCCAGCAGCCCTCAGGGACAGTCTGAAGCTTTCTTT; CDR3aa: CASSPQGQSEAFF
j_gene: TRBJ1-2; d_gene: .; v_gene: TRBV28; abundance: .; CDR3nt: TGTGCCAGCAGTTCAACAGATTATTATGGCTACACCTTC; CDR3aa: CASSSTDYYGYTF
j_gene: TRBJ2-5; d_gene: TRBD2; v_gene: TRBV19; abundance: .; CDR3nt: TGTGCCAGTAGTCCGAGACTAGCGGGGTTGACAGAGACCCAGTACTTC; CDR3aa: CASSPRLAGLTETQYF
j_gene: TRBJ2-7; d_gene: TRBD2; v_gene: TRBV28; abundance: few; CDR3nt: TGTGCCAGCCGCCAGACTAGCGGGACCCCCTACGAGCAGTACTTC; CDR3aa: CASRQTSGTPYEQYF
j_gene: TRBJ1-2; d_gene: TRBD1; v_gene: TRBV5-8; abundance: .; CDR3nt: TGTGCCAGCAGCCCGGGACAGGGGAACTATGGCTACACCTTC; CDR3aa: CASSPGQGNYGYTF
j_gene: TRBJ1-2; d_gene: TRBD1; v_gene: TRBV2; abundance: .; CDR3nt: TGTGCCAGCAGTTATCCGGGACAGGGACGCTATAGTGGCTACACCTTC; CDR3aa: CASSYPGQGRYSGYTF
j_gene: TRBJ1-4; d_gene: TRBD1; v_gene: TRBV7-2; abundance: .; CDR3nt: TGTGCCAGCAGTCTAAGGACAGGGAGCGCAACTAATGAAAAACTGTTTTTT; CDR3aa: CASSLRTGSATNEKLFF
j_gene: TRBJ2-3; d_gene: TRBD1; v_gene: TRBV6-6; abundance: .; CDR3nt: TGTGCCAGCAGTTACCCCGGACAGGGGGTGGATACGCAGTATTTT; CDR3aa: CASSYPGQGVDTQYF
j_gene: TRBJ1-4; d_gene: TRBD1; v_gene: TRBV19; abundance: .; CDR3nt: TGTGCCAGTAGTTGGGACAGCCTAAGTCCCGAAAAACTGTTTTTT; CDR3aa: CASSWDSLSPEKLFF
j_gene: TRBJ2-3; d_gene: .; v_gene: TRBV11-1; abundance: .; CDR3nt: TGTGCCAGCAGGGGTAACCGGGGTGCGGTGGGCAGACCCACAGATACGCAGTATTTT; CDR3aa: CASRGNRGAVGRPTDTQYF
j_gene: TRBJ2-7; d_gene: .; v_gene: TRBV14; abundance: .; CDR3nt: TGTGCCAGCAGCCAAGGGGGGGGCCTCTACGAGCAGTACTTC; CDR3aa: CASSQGGGLYEQYF
j_gene: TRBJ2-6; d_gene: TRBD1; v_gene: TRBV7-2; abundance: .; CDR3nt: TGTGCCAGCAGCCCCCGGGTCCCCACAGGGGTTGGGGCCAACGTCCTGACTTTC; CDR3aa: CASSPRVPTGVGANVLTF
j_gene: TRBJ1-5; d_gene: TRBD1; v_gene: TRBV10-3; abundance: .; CDR3nt: TGTGCCATCAGTGGGGGACAGCGAGATAGCAATCAGCCCCAGCATTTT; CDR3aa: CAISGGQRDSNQPQHF
j_gene: TRBJ2-7; d_gene: .; v_gene: TRBV5-4; abundance: .; CDR3nt: TGTGCCAGCAGCCTTGAAATCGGGGGGCTCCTCTACGAGCAGTACTTC; CDR3aa: CASSLEIGGLLYEQYF
j_gene: TRBJ2-1; d_gene: .; v_gene: TRBV7-9; abundance: .; CDR3nt: TGTGCCAGCAGCTTAGGAGTGAGCTTCACCTACAATGAGCAGTTCTTC; CDR3aa: CASSLGVSFTYNEQFF
j_gene: TRBJ1-4; d_gene: .; v_gene: TRBV5-5; abundance: .; CDR3nt: TGTGCCAGCAGCCCTTACAGGACGACCAGCACTAATGAAAAACTGTTTTTT; CDR3aa: CASSPYRTTSTNEKLFF
j_gene: TRBJ1-3; d_gene: .; v_gene: TRBV28; abundance: .; CDR3nt: TGTGCCAGCAGACCTGCCCCCGGACTCCCTGGAAACACCATATATTTT; CDR3aa: CASRPAPGLPGNTIYF